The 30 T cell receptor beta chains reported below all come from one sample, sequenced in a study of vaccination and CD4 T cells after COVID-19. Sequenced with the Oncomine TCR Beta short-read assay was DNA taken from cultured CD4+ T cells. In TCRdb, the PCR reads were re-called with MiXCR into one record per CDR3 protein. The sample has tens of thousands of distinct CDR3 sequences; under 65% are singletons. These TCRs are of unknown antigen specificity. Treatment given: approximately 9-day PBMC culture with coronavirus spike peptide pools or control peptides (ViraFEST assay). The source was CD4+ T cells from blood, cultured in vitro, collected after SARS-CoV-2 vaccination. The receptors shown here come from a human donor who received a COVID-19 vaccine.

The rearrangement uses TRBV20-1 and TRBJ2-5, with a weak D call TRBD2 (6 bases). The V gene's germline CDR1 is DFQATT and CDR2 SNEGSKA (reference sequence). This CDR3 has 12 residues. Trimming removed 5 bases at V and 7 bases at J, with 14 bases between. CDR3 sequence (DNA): TGCAGTGCTCGCGGGACGGAAAGGACCCAGTACTTC. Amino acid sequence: CSARGTERTQYF.

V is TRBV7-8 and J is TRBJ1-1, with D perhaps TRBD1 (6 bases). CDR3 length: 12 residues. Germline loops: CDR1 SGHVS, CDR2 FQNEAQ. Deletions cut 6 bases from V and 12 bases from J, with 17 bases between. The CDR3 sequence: CASRYPDSLTFF. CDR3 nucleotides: TGTGCCAGCAGATATCCGGACAGTCTTACTTTCTTT.

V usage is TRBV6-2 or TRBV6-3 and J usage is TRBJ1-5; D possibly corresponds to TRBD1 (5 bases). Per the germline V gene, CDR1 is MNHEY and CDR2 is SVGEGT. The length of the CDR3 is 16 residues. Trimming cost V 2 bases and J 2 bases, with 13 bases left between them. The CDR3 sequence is CASSYGRGFGNQPQHF. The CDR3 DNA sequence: TGTGCCAGCAGTTACGGTAGGGGATTTGGCAATCAGCCCCAGCATTTT.

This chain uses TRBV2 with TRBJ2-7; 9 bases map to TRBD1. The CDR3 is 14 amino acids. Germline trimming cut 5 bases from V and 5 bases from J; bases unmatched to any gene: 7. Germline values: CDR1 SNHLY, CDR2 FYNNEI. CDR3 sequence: CASSLDRGTHEQYF. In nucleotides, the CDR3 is TGTGCCAGCAGTCTTGACAGGGGGACGCACGAGCAGTACTTC. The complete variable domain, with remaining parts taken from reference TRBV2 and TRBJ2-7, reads EPEVTQTPSHQVTQMGQEVILRCVPISNHLYFYWYRQILGQKVEFLVSFYNNEISEKSEIFDDQFSVERPDGSNFTLKIRSTKLEDSAMYFCASSLDRGTHEQYFGPGTRLTVT.

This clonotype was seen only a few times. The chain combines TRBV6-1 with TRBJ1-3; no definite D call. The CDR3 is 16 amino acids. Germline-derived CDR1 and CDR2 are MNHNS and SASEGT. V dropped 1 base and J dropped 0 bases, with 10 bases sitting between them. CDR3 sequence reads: CASSEVLQSSGNTIYF. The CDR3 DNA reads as TGTGCCAGCAGTGAAGTCCTTCAGAGCTCTGGAAACACCATATATTTT.

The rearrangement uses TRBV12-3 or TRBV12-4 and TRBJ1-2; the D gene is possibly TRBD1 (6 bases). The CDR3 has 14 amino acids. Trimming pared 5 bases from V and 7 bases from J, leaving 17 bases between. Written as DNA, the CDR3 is TGTGCCAGCAGTCGGGGACAATCGTTCGGTGGCTACACCTTC. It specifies CASSRGQSFGGYTF.

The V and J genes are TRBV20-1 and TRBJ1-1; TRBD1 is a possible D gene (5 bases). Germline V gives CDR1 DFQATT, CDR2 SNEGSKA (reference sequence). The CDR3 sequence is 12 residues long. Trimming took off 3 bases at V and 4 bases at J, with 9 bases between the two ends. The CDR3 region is CSASGGPTEAFF. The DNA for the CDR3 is TGCAGTGCTAGTGGGGGTCCCACTGAAGCTTTCTTT.

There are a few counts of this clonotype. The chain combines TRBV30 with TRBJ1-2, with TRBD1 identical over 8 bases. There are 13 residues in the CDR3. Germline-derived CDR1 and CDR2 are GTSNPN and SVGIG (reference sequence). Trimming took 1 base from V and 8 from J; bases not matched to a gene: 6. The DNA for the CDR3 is TGTGCCTGGAGTGACAGGGGGGCGCAGGGCTACACCTTC. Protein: CAWSDRGAQGYTF.

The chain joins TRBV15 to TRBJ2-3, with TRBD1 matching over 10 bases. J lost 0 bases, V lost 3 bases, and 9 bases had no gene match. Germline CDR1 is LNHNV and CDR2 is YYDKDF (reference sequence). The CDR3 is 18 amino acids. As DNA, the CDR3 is TGTGCCACCAGCAGTTGGCCCGGGACAGGGGCTAGCACAGATACGCAGTATTTT. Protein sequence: CATSSWPGTGASTDTQYF.

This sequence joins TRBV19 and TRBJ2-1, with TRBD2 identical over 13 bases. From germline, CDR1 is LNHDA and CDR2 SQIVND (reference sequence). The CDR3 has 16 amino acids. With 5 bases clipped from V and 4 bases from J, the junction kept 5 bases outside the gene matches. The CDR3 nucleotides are TGTGCCAGTAGTTCCAGGACTAGCGGGGGTTACAATGAGCAGTTCTTC. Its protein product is CASSSRTSGGYNEQFF.

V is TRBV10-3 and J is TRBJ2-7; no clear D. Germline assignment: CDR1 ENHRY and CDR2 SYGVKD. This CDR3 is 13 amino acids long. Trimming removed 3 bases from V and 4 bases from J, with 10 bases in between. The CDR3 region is CAISDPTRYEQYF. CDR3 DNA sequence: TGTGCCATCAGTGATCCTACTCGGTACGAGCAGTACTTC.

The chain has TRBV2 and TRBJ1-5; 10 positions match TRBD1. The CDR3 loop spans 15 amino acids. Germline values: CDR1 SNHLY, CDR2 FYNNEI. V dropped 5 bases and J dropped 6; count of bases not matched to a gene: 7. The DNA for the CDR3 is TGTGCCAGCAGTTCCGGGACAGGGGTAAGTCAGCCCCAGCATTTT. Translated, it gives CASSSGTGVSQPQHF.

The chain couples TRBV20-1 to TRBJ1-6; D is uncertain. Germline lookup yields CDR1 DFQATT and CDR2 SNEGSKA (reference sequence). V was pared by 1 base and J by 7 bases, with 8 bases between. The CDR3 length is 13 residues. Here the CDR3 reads CSARGGENSPLHF. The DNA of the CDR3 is TGCAGTGCTAGAGGCGGGGAAAATTCACCCCTCCACTTT.

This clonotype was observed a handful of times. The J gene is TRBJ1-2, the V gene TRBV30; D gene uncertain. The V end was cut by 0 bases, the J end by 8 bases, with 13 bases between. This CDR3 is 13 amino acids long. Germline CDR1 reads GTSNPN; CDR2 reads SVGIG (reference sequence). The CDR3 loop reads CAWSVSRDGGYTF. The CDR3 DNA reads TGTGCCTGGAGTGTTAGTAGGGATGGAGGCTACACCTTC. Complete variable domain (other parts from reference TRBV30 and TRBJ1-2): SQTIHQWPATLVQPVGSPLSLECTVEGTSNPNLYWYRQAAGRGLQLLFYSVGIGQISSEVPQNLSASRPQDRQFILSSKKLLLSDSGFYLCAWSVSRDGGYTFGSGTRLTVV.

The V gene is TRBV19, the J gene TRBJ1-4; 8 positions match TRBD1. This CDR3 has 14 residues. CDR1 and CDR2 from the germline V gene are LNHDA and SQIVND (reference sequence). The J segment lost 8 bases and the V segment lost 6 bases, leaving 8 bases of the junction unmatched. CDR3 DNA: TGTGCCAGTAGCCCGACAGGGGTAAGCGAAAAACTGTTTTTT. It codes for CASSPTGVSEKLFF.

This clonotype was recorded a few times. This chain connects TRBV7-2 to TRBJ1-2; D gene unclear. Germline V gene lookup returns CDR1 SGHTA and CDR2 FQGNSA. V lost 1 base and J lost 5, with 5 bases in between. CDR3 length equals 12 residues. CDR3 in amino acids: CASSLEGYGYTF. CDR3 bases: TGTGCCAGCAGCTTAGAGGGTTATGGCTACACCTTC.

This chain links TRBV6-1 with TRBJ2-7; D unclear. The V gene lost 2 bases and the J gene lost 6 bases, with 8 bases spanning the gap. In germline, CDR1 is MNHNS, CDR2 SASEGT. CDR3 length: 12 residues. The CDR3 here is CASSERPREQYF. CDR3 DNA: TGTGCCAGCAGTGAACGGCCGCGCGAGCAGTACTTC.

The DNA for the CDR3 is TGTGCCAGCAGTCTCCTAAACATTCAGTACTTC. Translated, it gives CASSLLNIQYF. The chain employs TRBV7-2 and TRBJ2-4; no reliable D call. This CDR3 contains 11 residues. Per the germline V gene, CDR1 is SGHTA and CDR2 is FQGNSA. Trimming pared 6 bases from V and 6 bases from J, leaving 6 bases between.

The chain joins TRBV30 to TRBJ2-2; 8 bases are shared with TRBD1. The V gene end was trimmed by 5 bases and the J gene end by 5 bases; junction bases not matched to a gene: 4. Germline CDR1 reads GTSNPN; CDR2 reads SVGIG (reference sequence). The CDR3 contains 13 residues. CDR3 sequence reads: CAWDRGGTGELFF. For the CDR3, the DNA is TGTGCCTGGGACAGGGGAGGTACCGGGGAGCTGTTTTTT.

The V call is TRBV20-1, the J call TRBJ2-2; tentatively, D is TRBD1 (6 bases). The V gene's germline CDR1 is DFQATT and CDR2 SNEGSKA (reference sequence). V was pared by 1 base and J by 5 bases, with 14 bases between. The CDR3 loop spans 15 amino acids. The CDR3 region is CSARVGPGVTGELFF. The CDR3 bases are TGCAGTGCTAGAGTTGGGCCAGGGGTGACCGGGGAGCTGTTTTTT.

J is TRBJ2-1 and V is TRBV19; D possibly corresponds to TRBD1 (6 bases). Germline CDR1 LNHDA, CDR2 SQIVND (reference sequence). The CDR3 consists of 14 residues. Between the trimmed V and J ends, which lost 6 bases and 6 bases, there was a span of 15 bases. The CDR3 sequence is CASSSRGRANEQFF. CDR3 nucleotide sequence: TGTGCCAGTAGCTCCAGGGGCAGGGCCAATGAGCAGTTCTTC.

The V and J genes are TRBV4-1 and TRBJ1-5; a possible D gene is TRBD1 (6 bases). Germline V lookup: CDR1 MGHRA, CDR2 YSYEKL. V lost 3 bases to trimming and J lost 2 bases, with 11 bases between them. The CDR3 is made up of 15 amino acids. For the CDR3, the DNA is TGCGCCAGCAGCCACGGCTCAGGGGGCAATCAGCCCCAGCATTTT. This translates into CASSHGSGGNQPQHF.

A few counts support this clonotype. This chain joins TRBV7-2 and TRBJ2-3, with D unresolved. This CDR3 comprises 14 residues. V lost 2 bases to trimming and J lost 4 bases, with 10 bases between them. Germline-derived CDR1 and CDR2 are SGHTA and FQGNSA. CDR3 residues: CASSLYPLPDTQYF. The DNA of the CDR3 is TGTGCCAGCAGCTTATACCCTCTCCCAGATACGCAGTATTTT.

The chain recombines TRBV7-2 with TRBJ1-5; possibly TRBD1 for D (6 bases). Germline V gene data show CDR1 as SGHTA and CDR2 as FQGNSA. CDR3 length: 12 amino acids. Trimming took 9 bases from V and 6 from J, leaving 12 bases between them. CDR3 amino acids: CASTGSGQPQHF. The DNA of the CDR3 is TGTGCCAGTACAGGGTCTGGTCAGCCCCAGCATTTT.

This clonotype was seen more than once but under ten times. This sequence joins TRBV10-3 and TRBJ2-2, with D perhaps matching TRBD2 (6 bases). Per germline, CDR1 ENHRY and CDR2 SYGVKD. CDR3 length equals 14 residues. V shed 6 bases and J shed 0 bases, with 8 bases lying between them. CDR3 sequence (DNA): TGTGCCATCAGGTCTAGCGCGAACACCGGGGAGCTGTTTTTT. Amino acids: CAIRSSANTGELFF.

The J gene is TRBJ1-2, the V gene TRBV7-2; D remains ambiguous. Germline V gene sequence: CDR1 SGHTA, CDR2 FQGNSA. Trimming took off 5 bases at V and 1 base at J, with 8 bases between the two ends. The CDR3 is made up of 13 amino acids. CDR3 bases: TGTGCCAGCAGCCTCAGGAGTAACTATGGCTACACCTTC. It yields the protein CASSLRSNYGYTF.

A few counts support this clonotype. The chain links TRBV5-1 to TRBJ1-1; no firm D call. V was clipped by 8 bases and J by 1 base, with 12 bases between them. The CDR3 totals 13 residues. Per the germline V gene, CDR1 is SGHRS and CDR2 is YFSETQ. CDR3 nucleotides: TGCGCCAGTTTCGCCGACACGAACACTGAAGCTTTCTTT. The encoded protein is CASFADTNTEAFF.

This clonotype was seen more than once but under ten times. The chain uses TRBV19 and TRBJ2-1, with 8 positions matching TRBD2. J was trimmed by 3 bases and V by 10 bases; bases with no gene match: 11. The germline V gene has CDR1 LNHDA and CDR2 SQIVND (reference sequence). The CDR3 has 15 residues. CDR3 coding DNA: TGTGCCACCCGGGTTAGCGGGAACTACTACAATGAGCAGTTCTTC. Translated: CATRVSGNYYNEQFF.

CDR3 in DNA: TGCAGTGCCATAAGACGGGGAAACTATGGCTACACCTTC. This translates into CSAIRRGNYGYTF. The J gene is TRBJ1-2, the V gene TRBV20-1; no reliable D call. Between the trimmed V and J ends, which lost 6 bases and 2 bases, there was a span of 13 bases. CDR3 length: 13 residues. The germline V gene has CDR1 DFQATT and CDR2 SNEGSKA (reference sequence).

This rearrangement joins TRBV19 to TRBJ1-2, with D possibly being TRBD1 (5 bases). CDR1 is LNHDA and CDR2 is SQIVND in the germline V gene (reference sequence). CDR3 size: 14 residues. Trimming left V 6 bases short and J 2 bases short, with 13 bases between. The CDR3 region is CASRTGGGNYGYTF. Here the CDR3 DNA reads TGTGCCAGTAGGACCGGGGGAGGAAACTATGGCTACACCTTC.